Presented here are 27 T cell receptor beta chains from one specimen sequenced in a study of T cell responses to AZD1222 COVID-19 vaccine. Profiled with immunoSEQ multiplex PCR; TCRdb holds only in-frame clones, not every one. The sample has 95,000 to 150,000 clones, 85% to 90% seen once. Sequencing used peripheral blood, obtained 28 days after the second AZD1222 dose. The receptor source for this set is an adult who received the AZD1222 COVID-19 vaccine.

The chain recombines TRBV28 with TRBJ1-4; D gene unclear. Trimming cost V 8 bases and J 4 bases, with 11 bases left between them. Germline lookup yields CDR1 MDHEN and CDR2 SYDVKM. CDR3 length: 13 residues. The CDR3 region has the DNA TGTGCCAGCCTGAGGGCCCTTAATGAAAAACTGTTTTTT. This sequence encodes CASLRALNEKLFF.

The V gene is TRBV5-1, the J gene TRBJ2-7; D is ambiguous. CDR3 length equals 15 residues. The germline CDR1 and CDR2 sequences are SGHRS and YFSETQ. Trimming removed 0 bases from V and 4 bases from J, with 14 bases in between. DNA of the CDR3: TGCGCCAGCAGCTTGGTGCAAGGGAATGGGTACGAGCAGTACTTC. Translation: CASSLVQGNGYEQYF.

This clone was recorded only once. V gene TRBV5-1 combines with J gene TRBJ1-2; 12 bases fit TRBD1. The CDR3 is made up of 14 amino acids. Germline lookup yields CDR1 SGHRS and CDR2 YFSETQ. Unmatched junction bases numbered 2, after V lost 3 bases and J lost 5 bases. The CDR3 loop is CASSSGQGAYGYTF. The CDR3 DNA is TGCGCCAGCAGCTCGGGACAGGGGGCTTATGGCTACACCTTC. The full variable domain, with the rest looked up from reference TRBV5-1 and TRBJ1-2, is KAGVTQTPRYLIKTRGQQVTLSCSPISGHRSVSWYQQTPGQGLQFLFEYFSETQRNKGNFPGRFSGRQFSNSRSEMNVSTLELGDSALYLCASSSGQGAYGYTFGSGTRLTVV.

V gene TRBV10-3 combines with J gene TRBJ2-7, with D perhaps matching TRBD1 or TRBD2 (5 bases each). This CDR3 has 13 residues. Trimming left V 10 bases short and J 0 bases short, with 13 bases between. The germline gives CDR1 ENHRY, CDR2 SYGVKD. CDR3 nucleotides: TGTGCCAACAGAGCGGACACCTCCTACGAGCAGTACTTC. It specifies CANRADTSYEQYF.

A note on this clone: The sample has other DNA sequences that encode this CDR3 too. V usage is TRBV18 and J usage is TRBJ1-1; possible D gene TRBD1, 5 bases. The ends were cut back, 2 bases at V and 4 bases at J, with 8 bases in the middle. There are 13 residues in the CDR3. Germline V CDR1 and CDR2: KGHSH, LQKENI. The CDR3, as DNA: TGTGCCAGCTCACCAACGGGGGGCACTGAAGCTTTCTTT. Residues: CASSPTGGTEAFF.

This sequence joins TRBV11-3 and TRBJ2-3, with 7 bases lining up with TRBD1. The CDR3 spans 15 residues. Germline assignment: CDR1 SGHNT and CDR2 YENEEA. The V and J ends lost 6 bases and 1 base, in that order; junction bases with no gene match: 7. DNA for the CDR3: TGTGCCAGCAGTTACCGACAGGGAGGCACAGATACGCAGTATTTT. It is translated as CASSYRQGGTDTQYF.

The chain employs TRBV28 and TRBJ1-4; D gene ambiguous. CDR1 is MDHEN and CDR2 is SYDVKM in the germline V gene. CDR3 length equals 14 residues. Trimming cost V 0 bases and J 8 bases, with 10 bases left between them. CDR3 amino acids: CASSLWAVKEKLFF. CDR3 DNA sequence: TGTGCCAGCAGTTTATGGGCAGTCAAGGAAAAACTGTTTTTT.

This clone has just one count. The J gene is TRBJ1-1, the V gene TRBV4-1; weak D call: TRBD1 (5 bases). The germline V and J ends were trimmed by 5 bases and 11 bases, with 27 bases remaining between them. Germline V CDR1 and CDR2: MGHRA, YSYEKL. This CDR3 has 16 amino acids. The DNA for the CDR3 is TGCGCCAGCAGCTCACACTCAAAAGGGGACCACCCGGGGGCTTTCTTT. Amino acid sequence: CASSSHSKGDHPGAFF.

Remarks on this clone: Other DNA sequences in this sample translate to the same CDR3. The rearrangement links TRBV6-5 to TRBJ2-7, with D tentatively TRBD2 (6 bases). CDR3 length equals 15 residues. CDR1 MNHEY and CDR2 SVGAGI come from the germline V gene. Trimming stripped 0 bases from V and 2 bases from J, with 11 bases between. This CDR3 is CASSYSGTGTYEQYF. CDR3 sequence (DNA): TGTGCCAGCAGTTACTCTGGGACTGGGACCTACGAGCAGTACTTC.

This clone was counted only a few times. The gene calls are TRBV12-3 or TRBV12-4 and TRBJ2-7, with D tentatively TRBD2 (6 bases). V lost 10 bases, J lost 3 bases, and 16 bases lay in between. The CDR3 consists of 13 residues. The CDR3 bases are TGTGCCAACACCGGTCGGGGAGGCTACGAGCAGTACTTC. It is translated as CANTGRGGYEQYF.

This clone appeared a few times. CDR3 in DNA: TGTGCCAGCAGTTTATGGGAATCGAACACTGAAGCTTTCTTT. It translates to CASSLWESNTEAFF. The gene calls are TRBV28 and TRBJ1-1; no reliable D call. This CDR3 is 14 amino acids long. The V gene lost 0 bases and the J gene lost 1 base, with 6 bases spanning the gap. The V gene's germline CDR1 is MDHEN and CDR2 SYDVKM.

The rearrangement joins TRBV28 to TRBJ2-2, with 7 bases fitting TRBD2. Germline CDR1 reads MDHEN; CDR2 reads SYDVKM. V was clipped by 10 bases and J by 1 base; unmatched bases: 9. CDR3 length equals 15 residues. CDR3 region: CATMRGGGNTGELFF. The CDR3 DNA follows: TGTGCCACCATGCGGGGCGGGGGGAACACCGGGGAGCTGTTTTTT.

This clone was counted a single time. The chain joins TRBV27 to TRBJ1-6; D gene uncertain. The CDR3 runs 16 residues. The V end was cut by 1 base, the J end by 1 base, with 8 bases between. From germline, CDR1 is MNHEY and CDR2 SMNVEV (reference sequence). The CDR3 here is CASSLYFGSYNSPLHF. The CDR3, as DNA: TGTGCCAGCAGTTTATATTTTGGGTCCTATAATTCACCCCTCCACTTT.

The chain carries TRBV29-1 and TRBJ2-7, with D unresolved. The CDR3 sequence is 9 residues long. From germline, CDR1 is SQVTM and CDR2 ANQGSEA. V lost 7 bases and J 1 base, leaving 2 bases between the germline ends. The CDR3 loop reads CSGSYEQYF. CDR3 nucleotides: TGCAGCGGATCCTACGAGCAGTACTTC.

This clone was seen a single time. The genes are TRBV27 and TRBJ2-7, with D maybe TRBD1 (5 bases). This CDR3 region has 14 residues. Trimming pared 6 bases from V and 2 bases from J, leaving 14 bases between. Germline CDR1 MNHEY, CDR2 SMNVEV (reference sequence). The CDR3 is CASSNLDSPYEQYF. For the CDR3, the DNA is TGTGCCAGCAGCAATTTAGACAGTCCCTACGAGCAGTACTTC.

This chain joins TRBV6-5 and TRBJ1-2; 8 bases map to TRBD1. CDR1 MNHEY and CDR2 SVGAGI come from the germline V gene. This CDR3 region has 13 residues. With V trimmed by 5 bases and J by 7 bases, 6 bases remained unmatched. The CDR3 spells CASSPTGGGGYTF. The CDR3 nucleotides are TGTGCCAGCAGTCCCACAGGGGGGGGTGGCTACACCTTC.

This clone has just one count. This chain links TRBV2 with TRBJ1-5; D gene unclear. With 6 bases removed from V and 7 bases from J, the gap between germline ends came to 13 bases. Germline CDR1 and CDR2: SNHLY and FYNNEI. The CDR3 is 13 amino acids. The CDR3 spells CASSRSGNQPQHF. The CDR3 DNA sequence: TGTGCCAGCAGCCGTTCGGGGAACCAGCCCCAGCATTTT.

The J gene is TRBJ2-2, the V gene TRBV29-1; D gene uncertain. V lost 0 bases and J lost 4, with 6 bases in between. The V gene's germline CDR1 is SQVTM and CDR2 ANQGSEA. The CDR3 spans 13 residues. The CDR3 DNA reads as TGCAGCGTTGAAGATGACGGCACCGGGGAGCTGTTTTTT. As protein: CSVEDDGTGELFF.

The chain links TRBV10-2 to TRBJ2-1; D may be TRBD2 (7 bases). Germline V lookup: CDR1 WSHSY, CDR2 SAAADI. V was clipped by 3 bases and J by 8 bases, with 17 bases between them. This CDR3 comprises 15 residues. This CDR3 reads CASSDWGGQTHEQFF. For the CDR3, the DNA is TGCGCCAGCAGTGACTGGGGGGGGCAAACCCATGAGCAGTTCTTC.

CDR3 in amino acids: CASSTLTGGAEGPQHF. The DNA of the CDR3 is TGTGCCAGTAGTACCTTGACAGGGGGGGCTGAAGGGCCCCAGCATTTT. The V gene is TRBV19, the J gene TRBJ1-5, with 9 positions matching TRBD1. J was trimmed by 9 bases and V by 4 bases; bases with no gene match: 13. CDR3 length: 16 amino acids. Germline V lookup: CDR1 LNHDA, CDR2 SQIVND (reference sequence).

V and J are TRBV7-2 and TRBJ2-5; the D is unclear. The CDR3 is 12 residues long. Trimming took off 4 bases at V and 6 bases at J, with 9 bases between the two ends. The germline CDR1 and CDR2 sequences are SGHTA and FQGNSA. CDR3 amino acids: CASSSAYQTQYF. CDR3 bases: TGTGCCAGCAGCTCAGCTTACCAGACCCAGTACTTC.

The CDR3, as DNA: TGCGCCAGCAGCTTGGGACAGGGGTATCAGCCCCAGCATTTT. Translated, it gives CASSLGQGYQPQHF. The chain employs TRBV5-1 and TRBJ1-5; 8 nucleotides align to TRBD1. Germline CDR1 is SGHRS and CDR2 is YFSETQ. V shed 0 bases and J 5 bases; nucleotides not matched to a gene: 1. The CDR3 runs 14 residues.

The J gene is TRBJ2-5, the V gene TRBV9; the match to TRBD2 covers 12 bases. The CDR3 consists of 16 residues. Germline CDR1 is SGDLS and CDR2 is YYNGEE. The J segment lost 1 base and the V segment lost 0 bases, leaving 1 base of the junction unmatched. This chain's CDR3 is CASSVASGGGQETQYF. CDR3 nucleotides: TGTGCCAGCAGCGTAGCTAGCGGGGGGGGCCAAGAGACCCAGTACTTC.

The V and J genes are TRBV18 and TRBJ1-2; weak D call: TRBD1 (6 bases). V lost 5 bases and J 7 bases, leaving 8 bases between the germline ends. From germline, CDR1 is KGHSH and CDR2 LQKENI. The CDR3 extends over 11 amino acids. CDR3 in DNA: TGTGCCAGCTCAGCGGACAGTGGCTACACCTTC. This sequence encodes CASSADSGYTF.

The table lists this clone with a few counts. The CDR3 DNA sequence: TGTGCCACAGAGGGGGGGACCGAAATCAATCAGCCCCAGCATTTT. Translation gives CATEGGTEINQPQHF. This sequence joins TRBV19 and TRBJ1-5, with TRBD1 as a possible D gene (6 bases). The CDR3 contains 15 residues. Trimming took off 10 bases at V and 3 bases at J, with 19 bases between the two ends. From germline, CDR1 is LNHDA and CDR2 SQIVND (reference sequence).

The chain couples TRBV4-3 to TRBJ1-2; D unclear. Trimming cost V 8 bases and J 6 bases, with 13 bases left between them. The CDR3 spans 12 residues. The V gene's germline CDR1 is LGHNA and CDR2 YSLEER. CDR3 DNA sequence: TGCGCCAGCGCCCCCCCAGTGAATGGCTACACCTTC. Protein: CASAPPVNGYTF.

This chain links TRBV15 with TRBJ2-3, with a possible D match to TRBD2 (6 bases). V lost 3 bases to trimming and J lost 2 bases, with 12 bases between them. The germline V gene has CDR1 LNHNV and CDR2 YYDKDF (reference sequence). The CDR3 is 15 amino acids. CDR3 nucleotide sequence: TGTGCCACCAGCAGTGGGGGGTCTGACACAGATACGCAGTATTTT. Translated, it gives CATSSGGSDTDTQYF.